The 23 T cell receptor beta chains presented below share a single source sample, sequenced in a study of T cells in Graves' hyperthyroidism and ophthalmopathy. Amplified TCR beta CDR3 regions came from RNA transcripts. HTBI primers were employed in a first-round RT-PCR of the TCR CDR3. TCRdb itself ran the multiplex PCR reads through MiXCR, one entry per CDR3 protein. The data contain around 300,000 distinct CDR3 sequences, roughly 19% of them singletons. Sequencing input: blood. Receptor source: a man aged 50 to 60 with Graves' ophthalmopathy.

At least ten counts were recorded for this clonotype. J is TRBJ1-1 and V is TRBV6-1, with 10 bases fitting TRBD1. Germline-derived CDR1 and CDR2 are MNHNS and SASEGT. With V trimmed by 6 bases and J by 6 bases, 7 bases remained unmatched. CDR3 length equals 14 residues. The CDR3 loop is CASSPGQGGAEAFF. The CDR3 DNA follows: TGTGCCAGCAGCCCAGGACAGGGGGGGGCTGAAGCTTTCTTT.

This clonotype was counted between two and nine times. The chain couples TRBV29-1 to TRBJ1-2, with D maybe TRBD1 (6 bases). Trimming removed 8 bases at V and 4 bases at J, with 17 bases between. Germline V gives CDR1 SQVTM, CDR2 ANQGSEA. CDR3 size: 13 residues. CDR3 in DNA: TGCAGCACGGACAGCCACAACGTCTATGGCTACACCTTC. Its translation: CSTDSHNVYGYTF.

The chain uses TRBV28 and TRBJ2-5; D not certain. CDR1 MDHEN and CDR2 SYDVKM come from the germline V gene. CDR3 size: 11 residues. V was shortened by 5 bases and J by 8 bases, with 9 bases between the two germline ends. Here the CDR3 reads CASSVENTQYF. CDR3 nucleotides: TGTGCCAGCAGTGTAGAGAACACCCAGTACTTC.

V and J are TRBV4-2 and TRBJ1-2, with D possibly being TRBD1 (5 bases). Germline V gives CDR1 LGHNA, CDR2 YNFKEQ. V lost 1 base and J lost 3, with 15 bases in between. The CDR3 consists of 16 residues. The CDR3 DNA is TGTGCCAGCAGCCAAGTAGGGACCTCGGGGGACTATGGCTACACCTTC. It encodes CASSQVGTSGDYGYTF.

Many counts were recorded for this clonotype. The rearrangement links TRBV20-1 to TRBJ2-5; 12 nucleotides line up with TRBD2. Trimming removed 3 bases from V and 5 bases from J; junction bases left unmatched: 7. CDR3 length: 15 amino acids. Germline values: CDR1 DFQATT, CDR2 SNEGSKA (reference sequence). CDR3 in amino acids: CSASPLAGGAETQYF. The CDR3 nucleotides are TGCAGTGCTAGTCCCCTAGCGGGAGGGGCGGAGACCCAGTACTTC.

This clonotype was counted at least ten times. The chain joins TRBV2 to TRBJ2-3, with 10 positions matching TRBD2. V was pared by 8 bases and J by 5 bases, with 13 bases of the junction left unmatched. This CDR3 region has 16 residues. Germline V gives CDR1 SNHLY, CDR2 FYNNEI. The CDR3 sequence: CASAIEREGRGDTQYF. DNA for the CDR3: TGTGCCAGCGCCATAGAGCGGGAGGGCCGTGGAGATACGCAGTATTTT.

This clonotype was detected ten times or more. The V gene is TRBV28, the J gene TRBJ1-5, with 8 positions matching TRBD1. CDR1 and CDR2 from the germline V gene are MDHEN and SYDVKM. After removal of 8 bases from V and 0 bases from J, the junction contained 18 bases not matched to a gene. The CDR3 loop spans 19 amino acids. CDR3 residues: CASARLGPTGVNSNQPQHF. CDR3 sequence (DNA): TGTGCCAGCGCACGCCTTGGACCGACAGGGGTTAATAGCAATCAGCCCCAGCATTTT.

V usage is TRBV10-2 and J usage is TRBJ2-3; 10 bases are a match to TRBD2. V gave up 2 bases and J gave up 4 bases; unmatched junction bases: 3. The CDR3 is 15 amino acids. Germline CDR1 is WSHSY and CDR2 is SAAADI. The CDR3 sequence is CASSEQAGGADTQYF. The CDR3 DNA reads TGCGCCAGCAGTGAGCAAGCGGGAGGGGCAGATACGCAGTATTTT.

The chain combines TRBV11-2 with TRBJ2-1, with 10 positions matching TRBD2. Germline assignment: CDR1 SGHAT and CDR2 FQNNGV. V lost 5 bases and J lost 7; bases outside the gene matches: 8. The CDR3 runs 15 residues. CDR3 nucleotide sequence: TGTGCCAGCAGCGGCTCCTCTAGCGGGAGTAATGAGCAGTTCTTC. This codes for CASSGSSSGSNEQFF. The full variable domain, in which reference TRBV11-2 and TRBJ2-1 provide the parts outside the CDR3, is EAGVAQSPRYKIIEKRQSVAFWCNPISGHATLYWYQQILGQGPKLLIQFQNNGVVDDSQLPKDRFSAERLKGVDSTLKIQPAKLEDSAVYLCASSGSSSGSNEQFFGPGTRLTVL.

This clonotype was observed a few times. The rearrangement joins TRBV6-1 to TRBJ2-1, with D possibly being TRBD2 (6 bases). CDR3 length equals 15 residues. Germline values: CDR1 MNHNS, CDR2 SASEGT. V was trimmed by 8 bases and J by 6 bases, leaving 20 bases between them. CDR3 loop: CASVPPSGGTNEQFF. CDR3 nucleotides: TGTGCCAGCGTGCCCCCCTCGGGCGGGACCAATGAGCAGTTCTTC.

This clonotype was counted a few times. The chain links TRBV14 to TRBJ2-5, with TRBD2 as a possible D gene (6 bases). Trimming took 2 bases from V and 4 from J, leaving 17 bases between them. In germline, CDR1 is SGHDN, CDR2 FVKESK. The CDR3 is 16 amino acids. The CDR3 loop is CASSQFGRLGGETQYF. The DNA of the CDR3 is TGTGCCAGCAGCCAATTCGGACGACTAGGTGGAGAGACCCAGTACTTC.

The rearrangement links TRBV10-3 to TRBJ1-1; 7 bases map to TRBD1. The CDR3 consists of 13 residues. The J segment lost 5 bases and the V segment lost 8 bases, leaving 8 bases of the junction unmatched. The V gene's germline CDR1 is ENHRY and CDR2 SYGVKD. The chain's CDR3 is CAIRTGGSTEAFF. DNA of the CDR3: TGTGCCATCCGGACAGGTGGTAGTACTGAAGCTTTCTTT.

This clonotype was seen a few times. The chain is built from TRBV5-1 and TRBJ1-2; tentatively, D is TRBD1 (6 bases). The V end lost 4 bases, the J end lost 8 bases, and 21 bases lay between the germline ends. This CDR3 contains 15 residues. Germline V CDR1 and CDR2: SGHRS, YFSETQ. Here the CDR3 reads CASSPSGTTLWGYTF. Here the CDR3 DNA reads TGCGCCAGCAGCCCCTCCGGGACAACCCTTTGGGGCTACACCTTC. The full variable domain, completed using reference TRBV5-1 and TRBJ1-2, is KAGVTQTPRYLIKTRGQQVTLSCSPISGHRSVSWYQQTPGQGLQFLFEYFSETQRNKGNFPGRFSGRQFSNSRSEMNVSTLELGDSALYLCASSPSGTTLWGYTFGSGTRLTVV.

The chain has TRBV20-1 and TRBJ1-5; 7 bases agree with TRBD1. The ends lost 3 bases at V and 5 bases at J; junction bases unmatched: 1. The germline V gene encodes CDR1 DFQATT and CDR2 SNEGSKA (reference sequence). This CDR3 is built from 12 residues. The CDR3 nucleotides read TGCAGTGCTAGCCAGGGGGATCAGCCCCAGCATTTT. Its translation is CSASQGDQPQHF.

In its sample, this clonotype was seen a few times. V gene TRBV20-1 combines with J gene TRBJ1-1; D ambiguous. Germline CDR1 is DFQATT and CDR2 is SNEGSKA (reference sequence). Trimming pared 4 bases from V and 5 bases from J, leaving 17 bases between. The length of the CDR3 is 14 residues. The CDR3 spells CSATNWKGRTEAFF. CDR3 bases: TGCAGTGCTACCAACTGGAAGGGCAGGACTGAAGCTTTCTTT.

This clonotype was recorded at least ten times. The V gene is TRBV11-2, the J gene TRBJ2-7, with TRBD2 matching over 7 bases. There are 14 residues in the CDR3. Losses at the gene ends were 0 bases for V and 4 bases for J; bases not matched to a gene: 3. Germline CDR1 and CDR2: SGHAT and FQNNGV. CDR3 amino acids: CASSLERGGYEQYF. In DNA, the CDR3 is TGTGCCAGCAGCTTAGAGAGGGGAGGGTACGAGCAGTACTTC.

This clonotype has a count of ten or more. This chain uses TRBV4-2 with TRBJ2-7; 9 bases are a match to TRBD2. Germline lookup yields CDR1 LGHNA and CDR2 YNFKEQ. Trimming removed 0 bases from V and 4 bases from J; junction bases left unmatched: 7. The CDR3 consists of 16 residues. Here the CDR3 reads CASSQDVSGRSYEQYF. In DNA form, the CDR3 reads TGTGCCAGCAGCCAAGACGTTAGCGGGAGATCTTACGAGCAGTACTTC.

Many counts were recorded for this clonotype. V is TRBV6-1 and J is TRBJ2-7; either TRBD1 or TRBD2 may fit D (5 bases each). Germline V gene data show CDR1 as MNHNS and CDR2 as SASEGT. Trimming left V 4 bases short and J 1 base short, with 11 bases between. The CDR3 covers 14 residues. The DNA for the CDR3 is TGTGCCAGCAGTGTCCGGGACCGATCCTACGAGCAGTACTTC. Translating it yields CASSVRDRSYEQYF.

The V call is TRBV2, the J call TRBJ2-2; D is perhaps TRBD2 (5 bases). The ends were cut back, 7 bases at V and 0 bases at J, with 12 bases in the middle. Per the germline V gene, CDR1 is SNHLY and CDR2 is FYNNEI. The CDR3 spans 15 residues. The CDR3 loop is CASKRGPPNTGELFF. The CDR3 region has the DNA TGTGCCAGCAAAAGAGGGCCCCCGAACACCGGGGAGCTGTTTTTT.

This clonotype was seen only a few times. The rearrangement uses TRBV6-1 and TRBJ2-5; 12 bases are a match to TRBD2. CDR1 and CDR2 (germline): MNHNS, SASEGT. This CDR3 is built from 15 residues. With V trimmed by 5 bases and J by 4 bases, 5 bases remained unmatched. CDR3 bases: TGTGCCAGCAGTTTGGGACTAGCGGGCCCAGAGACCCAGTACTTC. As protein: CASSLGLAGPETQYF.

This clonotype showed up many times. This chain connects TRBV28 to TRBJ2-1; 9 nucleotides agree with TRBD1. With 10 bases clipped from V and 5 bases from J, the junction kept 9 bases outside the gene matches. The CDR3 consists of 14 residues. Germline V gives CDR1 MDHEN, CDR2 SYDVKM. The CDR3 DNA is TGTGCCATCGAAGACAGGGGGAAGGACAATGAGCAGTTCTTC. It is translated as CAIEDRGKDNEQFF.

This clonotype has a count of ten or more. The chain has TRBV2 and TRBJ1-4; D gene uncertain. Looked up from germline, CDR1 is SNHLY and CDR2 is FYNNEI. The length of the CDR3 is 14 residues. V was cut by 6 bases and J by 0 bases, with 8 bases left in between. CDR3 amino acids: CASRNTATNEKLFF. Here the CDR3 DNA reads TGTGCCAGCAGGAACACAGCAACTAATGAAAAACTGTTTTTT. Drawing the rest from reference TRBV2 and TRBJ1-4, the complete variable domain is EPEVTQTPSHQVTQMGQEVILRCVPISNHLYFYWYRQILGQKVEFLVSFYNNEISEKSEIFDDQFSVERPDGSNFTLKIRSTKLEDSAMYFCASRNTATNEKLFFGSGTQLSVL.

The sample holds a few counts of this clonotype. The chain couples TRBV3-1 to TRBJ2-2; no definite D call. CDR1 is LGHDT and CDR2 is YNNKEL in the germline V gene (reference sequence). This CDR3 spans 14 amino acids. V was trimmed by 1 base and J by 6 bases, leaving 9 bases between them. CDR3 sequence reads: CASSQGVEAGELFF. For the CDR3, the DNA is TGTGCCAGCAGCCAAGGGGTAGAGGCCGGGGAGCTGTTTTTT.